Each of the 27 T cell receptor beta chains below was sequenced from the same sample in a study of cytomegalovirus exposure and HLA in healthy donors. Primers for the PCR totalled 60 Vbeta and 13 Jbeta. TCRdb's table, derived via immunoSEQ multiplex PCR, lists solely in-frame clones and lacks some. The profile shows 160,000 or so clones, approximately 80% of them singletons. Sample: PBMCs. All receptors derive from a woman between 18 and 29 years old in good health and CMV-seronegative.

The chain employs TRBV9 and TRBJ2-1; TRBD2 might be the D (6 bases). This CDR3 has 16 amino acids. V dropped 0 bases and J dropped 1 base, with 11 bases sitting between them. In germline, CDR1 is SGDLS, CDR2 YYNGEE. CDR3: CASSVVLATSYNEQFF. The CDR3 nucleotides read TGTGCCAGCAGCGTAGTGCTAGCGACTTCCTACAATGAGCAGTTCTTC.

The chain carries TRBV28 and TRBJ2-7; D is perhaps TRBD1 (5 bases). Germline CDR1 MDHEN, CDR2 SYDVKM. This CDR3 is 15 amino acids long. The V gene lost 2 bases and the J gene lost 0 bases, with 11 bases spanning the gap. CDR3 loop: CASSLGAVGSYEQYF. The CDR3 coding sequence is TGTGCCAGCAGTTTAGGGGCGGTGGGCTCCTACGAGCAGTACTTC.

As to this clone: This is likely a read error, given that the CDR3 carries no conserved phenylalanine or tryptophan at its end. The chain uses TRBV6-1 and TRBJ1-5, with D possibly TRBD1 on 5 matching bases. The germline V and J ends were trimmed by 5 bases and 5 bases, with 13 bases remaining between them. The length of the CDR3 is 14 residues. Germline V lookup: CDR1 MNHNS, CDR2 SASEGT. As DNA, the CDR3 is TGTGCCAGCAGTACGCAGGGCCCCGATCAGCCCCAGCATCTT. Amino acid sequence: CASSTQGPDQPQHL.

V gene TRBV7-2 combines with J gene TRBJ2-5; 10 nucleotides line up with TRBD2. From germline, CDR1 is SGHTA and CDR2 FQGNSA. The CDR3 covers 15 residues. The trim removed 1 base at V and 4 bases at J, leaving 3 bases unmatched. The CDR3 spells CASSLVGTSAETQYF. DNA for the CDR3: TGTGCCAGCAGCTTAGTTGGGACTAGCGCAGAGACCCAGTACTTC.

J is TRBJ2-7 and V is TRBV19, with 9 bases lining up with TRBD1. This CDR3 is 13 amino acids long. V lost 4 bases, J lost 5 bases, and 3 bases stayed unmatched. CDR1 and CDR2 (germline): LNHDA, SQIVND (reference sequence). Here the CDR3 reads CASSNRDRDEQYF. CDR3 DNA sequence: TGTGCCAGTAGTAACCGGGACAGGGACGAGCAGTACTTC.

The gene calls are TRBV10-2 and TRBJ1-1, with TRBD1 matching over 7 bases. The ends lost 7 bases at V and 0 bases at J; junction bases unmatched: 2. This CDR3 is 13 amino acids long. Germline CDR1 and CDR2: WSHSY and SAAADI. CDR3 DNA: TGCGCCAGCAACAGGGGTTTGAACACTGAAGCTTTCTTT. Translated, it gives CASNRGLNTEAFF.

The genes are TRBV13 and TRBJ1-3, with 9 bases fitting TRBD1. Looked up from germline, CDR1 is PRHDT and CDR2 is FYEKMQ (reference sequence). The CDR3 totals 18 residues. Germline trimming cut 0 bases from V and 1 base from J; bases unmatched to any gene: 7. The CDR3: CASSLGLQGAESGNTIYF. CDR3 coding DNA: TGTGCCAGCAGCTTAGGACTACAGGGGGCTGAATCTGGAAACACCATATATTTT.

This sequence joins TRBV5-1 and TRBJ2-4, with D tentatively TRBD2 (6 bases). This CDR3 contains 14 residues. Germline values: CDR1 SGHRS, CDR2 YFSETQ. Deletions cut 1 base from V and 1 base from J, with 6 bases between. CDR3 in DNA: TGCGCCAGCAGCTTGCGGGAGGCCAAAAACATTCAGTACTTC. Translated, it gives CASSLREAKNIQYF.

The chain joins TRBV28 to TRBJ1-1; the D gene is possibly TRBD1 (6 bases). The V gene's germline CDR1 is MDHEN and CDR2 SYDVKM. This CDR3 has 14 amino acids. V was shortened by 8 bases and J by 5 bases, with 18 bases between the two germline ends. The CDR3 bases are TGTGCCAGCGGCCGTAGAGGGGGAAGGACTGAAGCTTTCTTT. Amino acids: CASGRRGGRTEAFF.

The chain is built from TRBV29-1 and TRBJ1-2; no clear D gene. Trimming left V 7 bases short and J 8 bases short, with 14 bases between. The CDR3 has 11 residues. Germline CDR1 reads SQVTM; CDR2 reads ANQGSEA. CDR3: CSAERARGYTF. The CDR3 nucleotides read TGCAGCGCAGAGAGGGCGCGAGGCTACACCTTC. The full variable domain, with the rest looked up from reference TRBV29-1 and TRBJ1-2, is SAVISQKPSRDICQRGTSLTIQCQVDSQVTMMFWYRQQPGQSLTLIATANQGSEATYESGFVIDKFPISRPNLTFSTLTVSNMSPEDSSIYLCSAERARGYTFGSGTRLTVV.

The chain combines TRBV6-1 with TRBJ2-7, with D possibly matching TRBD1 (6 bases). V gave up 4 bases and J gave up 0 bases, with 10 bases separating them. The germline V gene encodes CDR1 MNHNS and CDR2 SASEGT. This CDR3 has 14 amino acids. The CDR3 DNA is TGTGCCAGCAGTGTAGGACAGCCCTCCTACGAGCAGTACTTC. It is translated as CASSVGQPSYEQYF.

This chain joins TRBV30 and TRBJ1-2; 7 bases map to TRBD1. The CDR3 runs 13 residues. V trimming: 2 bases; J trimming: 7 bases; junction bases outside the gene matches: 7. Germline V gives CDR1 GTSNPN, CDR2 SVGIG (reference sequence). CDR3 sequence: CAWSNRGVGGYTF. The CDR3 DNA reads TGTGCCTGGAGTAACAGGGGTGTGGGTGGCTACACCTTC.

V usage is TRBV19 and J usage is TRBJ1-5; weak D call: TRBD1 (5 bases). Between the trimmed V and J ends, which lost 10 bases and 0 bases, there was a span of 22 bases. The length of the CDR3 is 17 residues. Looked up from germline, CDR1 is LNHDA and CDR2 is SQIVND (reference sequence). This CDR3 reads CATKKAGGAFSNQPQHF. In DNA form, the CDR3 reads TGTGCCACAAAGAAAGCCGGAGGGGCGTTTAGCAATCAGCCCCAGCATTTT.

The genes are TRBV18 and TRBJ2-5; D gene uncertain. The CDR3 runs to 14 residues. Trimming left V 1 base short and J 2 bases short, with 8 bases between. Germline V gives CDR1 KGHSH, CDR2 LQKENI. CDR3 nucleotide sequence: TGTGCCAGCTCACCACTAGAAACGCAAGAGACCCAGTACTTC. It encodes CASSPLETQETQYF.

This sequence joins TRBV19 and TRBJ2-5; the D is unclear. Germline CDR1 reads LNHDA; CDR2 reads SQIVND (reference sequence). The CDR3 has 14 amino acids. Trimming took off 0 bases at V and 2 bases at J, with 7 bases between the two ends. CDR3 DNA: TGTGCCAGTAGTATAGACGGTTTTCAAGAGACCCAGTACTTC. Residues: CASSIDGFQETQYF. Full variable domain (outside the CDR3, taken from reference TRBV19 and TRBJ2-5): DGGITQSPKYLFRKEGQNVTLSCEQNLNHDAMYWYRQDPGQGLRLIYYSQIVNDFQKGDIAEGYSVSREKKESFPLTVTSAQKNPTAFYLCASSIDGFQETQYFGPGTRLLVL.

The chain carries TRBV30 and TRBJ1-1, with D tentatively TRBD1 (5 bases). V gave up 0 bases and J gave up 4 bases, with 12 bases separating them. This CDR3 contains 14 residues. From germline, CDR1 is GTSNPN and CDR2 SVGIG (reference sequence). CDR3 in amino acids: CAWSVWQGGTEAFF. The CDR3 nucleotides read TGTGCCTGGAGTGTATGGCAGGGTGGCACTGAAGCTTTCTTT.

This chain uses TRBV5-4 with TRBJ2-1; weak D call: TRBD1 (5 bases). V shed 3 bases and J shed 5 bases, with 12 bases lying between them. The germline gives CDR1 SGHNT, CDR2 YYREEE (reference sequence). The CDR3 runs to 14 residues. The CDR3 region has the DNA TGTGCCAGCAGCTCGCCGGACACTAACAATGAGCAGTTCTTC. Protein: CASSSPDTNNEQFF.

V is TRBV9 and J is TRBJ1-4, with 9 positions matching TRBD1. The CDR3 has 17 amino acids. Per germline, CDR1 SGDLS and CDR2 YYNGEE. The junction had 10 bases not matched to a gene; V was cut back by 0 bases and J by 7 bases. The CDR3 spells CASSVGILGQGCEKLFF. Written as DNA, the CDR3 is TGTGCCAGCAGCGTAGGAATCTTGGGACAGGGATGTGAAAAACTGTTTTTT.

This sequence joins TRBV7-3 and TRBJ2-2; D perhaps matches TRBD2 (6 bases). The CDR3 covers 15 residues. Germline values: CDR1 SGHTA, CDR2 FQGTGA. V lost 5 bases and J lost 9, with 19 bases in between. CDR3 nucleotide sequence: TGTGCCAGCAGCAACTCCAACCTAGCGCGTCGGGAGCTGTTTTTT. Amino acids: CASSNSNLARRELFF.

The chain links TRBV18 to TRBJ1-5; weak D call: TRBD1 (5 bases). The V and J ends lost 2 bases and 9 bases respectively, with 17 bases between them. The CDR3 consists of 15 residues. In germline, CDR1 is KGHSH, CDR2 LQKENI. The CDR3 protein is CASSPGGAGWRPQHF. CDR3 nucleotide sequence: TGTGCCAGCTCACCAGGAGGGGCAGGGTGGCGGCCCCAGCATTTT.

This chain joins TRBV10-3 and TRBJ2-3; 8 bases fit TRBD1. Unmatched junction bases numbered 10, after V lost 9 bases and J lost 2 bases. Germline loops: CDR1 ENHRY, CDR2 SYGVKD. The CDR3 has 15 residues. DNA for the CDR3: TGTGCCATGGCCGTCGGGACAGGCAACACAGATACGCAGTATTTT. Protein sequence: CAMAVGTGNTDTQYF.

Comment on this clone: The germline gene is not matched at one end of the junction; a read error may be the cause. This sequence joins TRBV7-9 and TRBJ2-1, with 12 positions matching TRBD2. The CDR3 has 15 amino acids. The germline CDR1 and CDR2 sequences are SEHNR and FQNEAQ (reference sequence). CDR3 loop: CSSSFGLAGNNEQFF. Here the CDR3 DNA reads TGTTCCAGCAGCTTCGGACTAGCGGGGAACAATGAGCAGTTCTTC. Together with reference TRBV7-9 and TRBJ2-1, the CDR3 gives the full variable domain: DTGVSQNPRHKITKRGQNVTFRCDPISEHNRLYWYRQTLGQGPEFLTYFQNEAQLEKSRLLSDRFSAERPKGSFSTLEIQRTEQGDSAMYLCSSSFGLAGNNEQFFGPGTRLTVL.

The gene calls are TRBV7-2 and TRBJ1-5; 9 positions agree with TRBD1. This CDR3 is built from 15 residues. V was clipped by 7 bases and J by 6 bases; unmatched bases: 10. Per germline, CDR1 SGHTA and CDR2 FQGNSA. CDR3 nucleotide sequence: TGTGCCAGCACCCAGGGGGGGACAGGGTTTCAGCCCCAGCATTTT. Protein product: CASTQGGTGFQPQHF.

The genes are TRBV6-6 and TRBJ2-3; TRBD2 is a possible D gene (5 bases). The V and J ends lost 7 bases and 5 bases respectively, with 19 bases between them. Germline V lookup: CDR1 MNHNY, CDR2 SVGAGI (reference sequence). The CDR3 consists of 15 residues. CDR3 loop: CASTMEEAPLDTQYF. DNA of the CDR3: TGTGCCAGCACCATGGAGGAAGCCCCATTAGATACGCAGTATTTT.

The chain links TRBV18 to TRBJ1-2, with D maybe TRBD1 (6 bases). CDR3 length equals 13 residues. Trimming took off 2 bases at V and 6 bases at J, with 10 bases between the two ends. Per germline, CDR1 KGHSH and CDR2 LQKENI. The CDR3 coding sequence is TGTGCCAGCTCACCATCTACAGGGAATGGCTACACCTTC. Translation gives CASSPSTGNGYTF.

J is TRBJ2-1 and V is TRBV5-1; 9 bases align to TRBD2. The CDR3 sequence is 15 residues long. J was trimmed by 4 bases and V by 4 bases; bases with no gene match: 6. Germline V gene sequence: CDR1 SGHRS, CDR2 YFSETQ. The CDR3 nucleotides read TGCGCCAGCAGCGAGGCGGGGGGGGAATACAATGAGCAGTTCTTC. Translation: CASSEAGGEYNEQFF.

The genes are TRBV10-3 and TRBJ1-1, with D possibly matching TRBD1 (6 bases). Germline assignment: CDR1 ENHRY and CDR2 SYGVKD. This CDR3 region has 12 residues. Trimming left V 5 bases short and J 8 bases short, with 12 bases between. The CDR3 loop is CAISIPGQEAFF. The CDR3 region has the DNA TGTGCCATCAGTATACCGGGACAAGAAGCTTTCTTT.